Shown below are 2 T cell receptor beta chains from a single sample sequenced in a study of blood T cell repertoires in COVID-19. Method: immunoSEQ multiplex PCR; TCRdb's copy keeps in-frame clones and lacks some. Among 250,000 to 300,000 clones listed, about 89% were seen once. Sample: PBMCs or T cells enriched from blood (not recorded which). The receptor source for this set is a human donor in a cohort exposed to, infected with or recovered from COVID-19 (not recorded which). The donor label of this sample is uncertain.

This chain connects TRBV19 to TRBJ2-1, with TRBD2 as a possible D gene (5 bases). The CDR3 extends over 14 amino acids. CDR1 and CDR2 from the germline V gene are LNHDA and SQIVND (reference sequence). V was pared by 5 bases and J by 5 bases, with 13 bases between. In DNA form, the CDR3 reads TGTGCCAGTAGTTCTCAAGCGACTAACAATGAGCAGTTCTTC. It is translated as CASSSQATNNEQFF. The variable domain in full, with the rest retrieved from reference TRBV19 and TRBJ2-1, is DGGITQSPKYLFRKEGQNVTLSCEQNLNHDAMYWYRQDPGQGLRLIYYSQIVNDFQKGDIAEGYSVSREKKESFPLTVTSAQKNPTAFYLCASSSQATNNEQFFGPGTRLTVL.

The chain couples TRBV7-8 to TRBJ1-5; 7 bases line up with TRBD1. V shed 1 base and J 2 bases; nucleotides not matched to a gene: 2. CDR1 is SGHVS and CDR2 is FQNEAQ in the germline V gene. This CDR3 has 15 residues. The CDR3 sequence: CASSLEGARNQPQHF. The CDR3 DNA follows: TGTGCCAGCAGCTTAGAGGGGGCGCGCAATCAGCCCCAGCATTTT.